The 22 T cell receptor beta chains in this list originate from one sample, sequenced in a study of cytomegalovirus exposure and HLA in healthy donors. The assay was immunoSEQ multiplex PCR, and TCRdb's table has in-frame clones only and misses some. The table records about 78,000 clones, 96% of them present only once. Sequencing was carried out using PBMCs. These receptors originate from a man between 18 and 35 years old in good health and CMV-seropositive.

This chain connects TRBV5-1 to TRBJ1-1; tentative D call: TRBD1 (6 bases). This CDR3 has 15 residues. CDR1 SGHRS and CDR2 YFSETQ come from the germline V gene. V was shortened by 0 bases and J by 6 bases, with 15 bases between the two germline ends. The DNA of the CDR3 is TGCGCCAGCAGCTTGGAAGGGGGAGTGACCGCTGAAGCTTTCTTT. It encodes CASSLEGGVTAEAFF. The complete variable domain, with remaining parts taken from reference TRBV5-1 and TRBJ1-1, reads KAGVTQTPRYLIKTRGQQVTLSCSPISGHRSVSWYQQTPGQGLQFLFEYFSETQRNKGNFPGRFSGRQFSNSRSEMNVSTLELGDSALYLCASSLEGGVTAEAFFGQGTRLTVV.

The V call is TRBV11-2, the J call TRBJ2-5, with D possibly being TRBD1 (6 bases). The germline V and J ends were trimmed by 5 bases and 5 bases, with 6 bases remaining between them. CDR3 length: 11 residues. In germline, CDR1 is SGHAT, CDR2 FQNNGV. The CDR3: CASSQGETQYF. The DNA for the CDR3 is TGTGCCAGCAGCCAGGGGGAGACCCAGTACTTC.

This clone was seen just once. The rearrangement joins TRBV6-1 to TRBJ1-2; D is unresolved. Trimming took 1 base from V and 4 from J, leaving 4 bases between them. Germline CDR1 is MNHNS and CDR2 is SASEGT. The CDR3 contains 12 residues. CDR3 residues: CASSEGSYGYTF. CDR3 DNA: TGTGCCAGCAGTGAAGGGAGCTATGGCTACACCTTC.

This chain connects TRBV5-4 to TRBJ1-5; 8 bases match TRBD1. After removal of 0 bases from V and 7 bases from J, the junction contained 3 bases not matched to a gene. The CDR3 loop spans 14 amino acids. Germline CDR1 SGHNT, CDR2 YYREEE (reference sequence). The CDR3 DNA reads TGTGCCAGCAGCTTGGCAGGGGGCCGACAGCCCCAGCATTTT. Encoded protein: CASSLAGGRQPQHF.

CDR3 region: CASSFRGTGELFF. CDR3 nucleotides: TGTGCCAGCAGCTTCAGGGGCACCGGGGAGCTGTTTTTT. This sequence joins TRBV28 and TRBJ2-2; tentatively, D is TRBD1 (6 bases). The V end lost 6 bases, the J end lost 4 bases, and 9 bases lay between the germline ends. The CDR3 length is 13 residues. Germline-derived CDR1 and CDR2 are MDHEN and SYDVKM.

This clone was found once. V usage is TRBV5-1 and J usage is TRBJ1-1, with D perhaps matching TRBD1 (5 bases). CDR3 length: 15 amino acids. CDR1 SGHRS and CDR2 YFSETQ come from the germline V gene. The V and J ends lost 0 bases and 1 base respectively, with 10 bases between them. The CDR3 coding sequence is TGCGCCAGCAGCTTGGTCCTAGGGGAGAACACTGAAGCTTTCTTT. Translation gives CASSLVLGENTEAFF.

V usage is TRBV27 and J usage is TRBJ1-5; D gene ambiguous. The germline V gene has CDR1 MNHEY and CDR2 SMNVEV (reference sequence). CDR3 size: 13 residues. V was cut by 3 bases and J by 2 bases, with 5 bases left in between. CDR3 in DNA: TGTGCCAGCAGTTTCCGGGGCAATCAGCCCCAGCATTTT. Protein product: CASSFRGNQPQHF.

The chain combines TRBV5-5 with TRBJ1-1, with TRBD1 as a possible D gene (6 bases). Between the trimmed V and J ends, which lost 3 bases and 0 bases, there was a span of 12 bases. This CDR3 comprises 15 residues. The V gene's germline CDR1 is SGHKS and CDR2 YYEKEE (reference sequence). CDR3 sequence reads: CASSWGTRMNTEAFF. The CDR3 bases are TGTGCCAGCAGCTGGGGGACACGGATGAACACTGAAGCTTTCTTT. The whole variable domain, filled in from reference TRBV5-5 and TRBJ1-1, reads DAGVTQSPTHLIKTRGQQVTLRCSPISGHKSVSWYQQVLGQGPQFIFQYYEKEERGRGNFPDRFSARQFPNYSSELNVNALLLGDSALYLCASSWGTRMNTEAFFGQGTRLTVV.

The chain uses TRBV11-2 and TRBJ2-3; 7 positions match TRBD1. Germline V gene lookup returns CDR1 SGHAT and CDR2 FQNNGV. V trimming: 5 bases; J trimming: 5 bases; junction bases outside the gene matches: 4. The CDR3 sequence is 13 residues long. CDR3 nucleotides: TGTGCCAGCAGCGTGGACAGGAGAGATACGCAGTATTTT. Translation gives CASSVDRRDTQYF.

V gene TRBV29-1 combines with J gene TRBJ1-2, with 7 bases matching TRBD1. The CDR3 sequence is 13 residues long. V dropped 2 bases and J dropped 5; count of bases not matched to a gene: 5. Germline CDR1 and CDR2: SQVTM and ANQGSEA. The DNA for the CDR3 is TGCAGCGTTGAAAGCCGGACAGGTTATGGCTACACCTTC. Translated: CSVESRTGYGYTF.

V usage is TRBV27 and J usage is TRBJ1-2; D might be TRBD1 (6 bases). The CDR3 extends over 13 amino acids. The germline V gene has CDR1 MNHEY and CDR2 SMNVEV (reference sequence). The V and J ends lost 3 bases and 7 bases respectively, with 12 bases between them. CDR3 in DNA: TGTGCCAGCAGTTTCACGGGGGGCGGTGGCTACACCTTC. As protein: CASSFTGGGGYTF.

Concerning this clone: A read error may account for a junction end that differs from germline. The genes are TRBV5-1 and TRBJ2-1, with 9 bases aligning to TRBD2. The CDR3 consists of 15 residues. Germline V gives CDR1 SGHRS, CDR2 YFSETQ. CDR3 coding DNA: TGCGCCAGCAACTTGGCTAGCGGGATCTACAATGAGCAGTTCTTC. It yields the protein CASNLASGIYNEQFF.

The CDR3 nucleotides read TGCGCCAGCAGCTTGTGGACTGATAGCACAGATACGCAGTATTTT. It specifies CASSLWTDSTDTQYF. The gene calls are TRBV5-1 and TRBJ2-3; D might be TRBD2 (5 bases). This CDR3 contains 15 residues. Trimming took 1 base from V and 0 from J, leaving 9 bases between them. Germline V gene lookup returns CDR1 SGHRS and CDR2 YFSETQ.

The V and J genes are TRBV6-1 and TRBJ2-7; TRBD1 matches at 11 bases. Germline V gene lookup returns CDR1 MNHNS and CDR2 SASEGT. V dropped 5 bases and J dropped 3; count of bases not matched to a gene: 6. The CDR3 sequence is 15 residues long. DNA for the CDR3: TGTGCCAGCAGTCCATCCGGGACAGGGGGCTACGAGCAGTACTTC. Translating gives CASSPSGTGGYEQYF.

The chain recombines TRBV5-8 with TRBJ1-4, with 8 bases fitting TRBD1. The trim removed 0 bases at V and 4 bases at J, leaving 5 bases unmatched. Germline loops: CDR1 SGHTS, CDR2 YDEGEE. CDR3 length: 16 amino acids. CDR3 amino acids: CASSLDGTGYNEKLFF. CDR3 sequence (DNA): TGTGCCAGCAGCTTGGATGGGACAGGTTATAATGAAAAACTGTTTTTT. The variable domain in full, with the rest retrieved from reference TRBV5-8 and TRBJ1-4, is EAGVTQSPTHLIKTRGQQATLRCSPISGHTSVYWYQQALGLGLQFLLWYDEGEERNRGNFPPRFSGRQFPNYSSELNVNALELEDSALYLCASSLDGTGYNEKLFFGSGTQLSVL.

V usage is TRBV27 and J usage is TRBJ2-1; D is undetermined. Trimming shortened V by 3 bases and J by 4 bases, and 10 bases separated the two germline ends. The CDR3 covers 14 residues. CDR1 MNHEY and CDR2 SMNVEV come from the germline V gene (reference sequence). CDR3 sequence: CASSFDQDYNEQFF. The CDR3 region has the DNA TGTGCCAGCAGTTTTGATCAGGATTACAATGAGCAGTTCTTC.

This chain connects TRBV9 to TRBJ2-7, with D possibly matching TRBD1 (6 bases). The CDR3 runs to 14 residues. The germline V and J ends were trimmed by 3 bases and 0 bases, with 10 bases remaining between them. Germline CDR1 is SGDLS and CDR2 is YYNGEE. Here the CDR3 reads CASSAGTHSYEQYF. The CDR3 nucleotides are TGTGCCAGCAGCGCCGGGACACACTCCTACGAGCAGTACTTC.

The chain carries TRBV2 and TRBJ2-1, with 13 bases that match TRBD2. CDR1 is SNHLY and CDR2 is FYNNEI in the germline V gene. The J segment lost 5 bases and the V segment lost 5 bases, leaving 3 bases of the junction unmatched. The length of the CDR3 is 15 residues. In DNA, the CDR3 is TGTGCCAGCAGTCGGACTAGCGGGAGTCACAATGAGCAGTTCTTC. It encodes CASSRTSGSHNEQFF. Full variable domain (rest looked up from reference TRBV2 and TRBJ2-1): EPEVTQTPSHQVTQMGQEVILRCVPISNHLYFYWYRQILGQKVEFLVSFYNNEISEKSEIFDDQFSVERPDGSNFTLKIRSTKLEDSAMYFCASSRTSGSHNEQFFGPGTRLTVL.

This clone was detected only a few times. This sequence joins TRBV7-2 and TRBJ2-3; TRBD2 matches at 10 bases. Trimming cost V 3 bases and J 2 bases; bases outside gene matches: 2. In germline, CDR1 is SGHTA, CDR2 FQGNSA. This CDR3 spans 15 amino acids. The CDR3 here is CASSLTSGYTDTQYF. CDR3 nucleotides: TGTGCCAGCAGCTTGACTAGCGGGTACACAGATACGCAGTATTTT.

The V call is TRBV5-1, the J call TRBJ2-2; D is possibly TRBD2 (7 bases). The germline CDR1 and CDR2 sequences are SGHRS and YFSETQ. The CDR3 length is 15 residues. The ends were cut back, 4 bases at V and 1 base at J, with 11 bases in the middle. CDR3 loop: CASSQGGVNTGELFF. CDR3 sequence (DNA): TGCGCCAGCAGCCAAGGGGGGGTGAACACCGGGGAGCTGTTTTTT. Combining the CDR3 with reference TRBV5-1 and TRBJ2-2 gives the whole variable domain KAGVTQTPRYLIKTRGQQVTLSCSPISGHRSVSWYQQTPGQGLQFLFEYFSETQRNKGNFPGRFSGRQFSNSRSEMNVSTLELGDSALYLCASSQGGVNTGELFFGEGSRLTVL.

This chain connects TRBV5-6 to TRBJ1-1, with 10 bases identical to TRBD1. J lost 11 bases, V lost 4 bases, and 14 bases had no gene match. The germline V gene encodes CDR1 SGHDT and CDR2 YYEEEE. The length of the CDR3 is 15 residues. CDR3 DNA: TGTGCCAGCAGCAGGGACAGGGGAATGGCGTCCAGGGCTTTCTTT. The encoded protein is CASSRDRGMASRAFF. Combining the CDR3 with reference TRBV5-6 and TRBJ1-1 gives the whole variable domain DAGVTQSPTHLIKTRGQQVTLRCSPKSGHDTVSWYQQALGQGPQFIFQYYEEEERQRGNFPDRFSGHQFPNYSSELNVNALLLGDSALYLCASSRDRGMASRAFFGQGTRLTVV.

The chain uses TRBV6-1 and TRBJ2-3; D gene uncertain. CDR1 and CDR2 (germline): MNHNS, SASEGT. Trimming cost V 8 bases and J 3 bases, with 12 bases left between them. This CDR3 has 13 residues. CDR3 sequence: CASASVRTDTQYF. The CDR3 bases are TGTGCCAGCGCAAGCGTAAGGACAGATACGCAGTATTTT.